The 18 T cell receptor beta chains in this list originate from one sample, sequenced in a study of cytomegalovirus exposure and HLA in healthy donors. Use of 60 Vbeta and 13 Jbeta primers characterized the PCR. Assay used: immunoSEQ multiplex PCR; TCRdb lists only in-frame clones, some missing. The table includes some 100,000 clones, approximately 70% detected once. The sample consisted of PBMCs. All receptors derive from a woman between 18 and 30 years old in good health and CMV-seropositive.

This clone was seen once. CDR3 nucleotide sequence: TGTGCCAGCAGCTTAGCCAGATTCGAAAAACTGTTTTTT. This gives the protein CASSLARFEKLFF. The chain joins TRBV7-2 to TRBJ1-4; D unclear. Looked up from germline, CDR1 is SGHTA and CDR2 is FQGNSA. V dropped 0 bases and J dropped 8 bases, with 7 bases sitting between them. The CDR3 spans 13 residues.

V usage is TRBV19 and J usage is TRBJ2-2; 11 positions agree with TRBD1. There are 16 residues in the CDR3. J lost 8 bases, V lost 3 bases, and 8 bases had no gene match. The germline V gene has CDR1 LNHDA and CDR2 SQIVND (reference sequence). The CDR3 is CASSIGTGGTLGELFF. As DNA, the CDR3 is TGTGCCAGTAGTATTGGGACAGGGGGAACGTTAGGGGAGCTGTTTTTT.

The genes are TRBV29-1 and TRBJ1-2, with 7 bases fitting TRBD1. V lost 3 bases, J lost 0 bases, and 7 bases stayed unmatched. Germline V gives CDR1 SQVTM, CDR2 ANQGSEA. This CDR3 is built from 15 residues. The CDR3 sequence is CSVDGDRPSNYGYTF. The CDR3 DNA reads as TGCAGCGTTGATGGGGACAGACCATCTAACTATGGCTACACCTTC.

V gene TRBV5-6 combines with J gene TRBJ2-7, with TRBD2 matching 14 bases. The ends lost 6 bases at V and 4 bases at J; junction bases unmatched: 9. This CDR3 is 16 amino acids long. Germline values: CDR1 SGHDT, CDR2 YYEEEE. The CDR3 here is CASTIEGLAGDYEQYF. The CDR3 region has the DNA TGTGCCAGCACCATCGAGGGACTAGCGGGGGATTACGAGCAGTACTTC.

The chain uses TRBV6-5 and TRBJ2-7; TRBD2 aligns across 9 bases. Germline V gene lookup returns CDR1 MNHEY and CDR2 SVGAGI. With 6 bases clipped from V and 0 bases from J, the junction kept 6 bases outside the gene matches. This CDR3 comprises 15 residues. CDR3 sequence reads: CASRLGSGSSYEQYF. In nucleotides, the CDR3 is TGTGCCAGCAGGTTGGGTAGCGGGAGCTCCTACGAGCAGTACTTC.

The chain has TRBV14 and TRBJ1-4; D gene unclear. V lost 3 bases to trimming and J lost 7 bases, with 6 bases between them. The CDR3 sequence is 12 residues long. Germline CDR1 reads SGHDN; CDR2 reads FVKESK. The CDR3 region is CASSQRLEKLFF. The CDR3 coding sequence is TGTGCCAGCAGCCAGCGTCTTGAAAAACTGTTTTTT.

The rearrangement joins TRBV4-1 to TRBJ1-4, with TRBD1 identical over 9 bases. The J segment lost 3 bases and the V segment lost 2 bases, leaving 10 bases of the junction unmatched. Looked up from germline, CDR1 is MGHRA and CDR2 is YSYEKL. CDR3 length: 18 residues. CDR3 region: CASSQPTQGAPANEKLFF. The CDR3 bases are TGCGCCAGCAGCCAACCTACACAGGGGGCGCCGGCTAATGAAAAACTGTTTTTT.

The CDR3 here is CASSPGARLTYNEQFF. CDR3 coding DNA: TGTGCCAGCAGCCCTGGAGCCCGGTTGACCTACAATGAGCAGTTCTTC. The genes are TRBV27 and TRBJ2-1, with D unresolved. V was shortened by 6 bases and J by 2 bases, with 17 bases between the two germline ends. The CDR3 extends over 16 amino acids. The germline gives CDR1 MNHEY, CDR2 SMNVEV (reference sequence).

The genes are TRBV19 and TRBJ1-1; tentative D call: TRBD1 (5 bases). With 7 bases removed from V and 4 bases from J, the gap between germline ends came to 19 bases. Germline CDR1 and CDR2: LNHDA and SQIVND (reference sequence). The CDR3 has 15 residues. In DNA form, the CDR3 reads TGTGCCAGTACCCCACTCCGTCGAAGGGGCACTGAAGCTTTCTTT. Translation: CASTPLRRRGTEAFF.

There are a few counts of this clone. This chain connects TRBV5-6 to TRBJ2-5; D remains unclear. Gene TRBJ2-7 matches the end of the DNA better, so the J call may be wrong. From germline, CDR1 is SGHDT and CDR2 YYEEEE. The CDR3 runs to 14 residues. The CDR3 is CASSLSESSYEQYF. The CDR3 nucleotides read TGTGCCAGCAGCTTGAGCGAGAGCTCCTACGAGCAGTACTTC.

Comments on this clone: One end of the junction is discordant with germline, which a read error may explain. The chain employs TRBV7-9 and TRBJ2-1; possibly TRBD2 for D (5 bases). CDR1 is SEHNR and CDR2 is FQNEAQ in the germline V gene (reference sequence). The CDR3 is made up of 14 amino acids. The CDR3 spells CSSSSRTGYNEQFF. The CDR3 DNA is TGTTCCAGCAGCTCCCGGACTGGTTACAATGAGCAGTTCTTC.

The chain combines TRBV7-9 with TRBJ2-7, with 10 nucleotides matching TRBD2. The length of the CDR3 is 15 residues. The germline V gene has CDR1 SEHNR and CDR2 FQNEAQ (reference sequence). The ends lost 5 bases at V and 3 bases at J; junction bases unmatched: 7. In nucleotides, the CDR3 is TGTGCCAGCAGCCATACTAGCGGGAAGGGCTACGAGCAGTACTTC. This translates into CASSHTSGKGYEQYF.

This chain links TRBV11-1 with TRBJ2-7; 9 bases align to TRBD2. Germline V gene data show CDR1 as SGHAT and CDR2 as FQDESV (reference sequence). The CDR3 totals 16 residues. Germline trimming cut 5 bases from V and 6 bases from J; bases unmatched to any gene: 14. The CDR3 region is CASSKTGTSTSSEQYF. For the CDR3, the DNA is TGTGCCAGCAGCAAAACCGGGACTAGCACAAGCTCCGAGCAGTACTTC.

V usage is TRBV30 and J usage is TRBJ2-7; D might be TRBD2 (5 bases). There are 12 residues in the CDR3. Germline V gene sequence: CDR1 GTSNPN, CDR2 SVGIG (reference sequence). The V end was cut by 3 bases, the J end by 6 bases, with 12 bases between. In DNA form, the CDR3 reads TGTGCCTGGAGACGGACGAGGGCCGAGCAGTACTTC. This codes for CAWRRTRAEQYF.

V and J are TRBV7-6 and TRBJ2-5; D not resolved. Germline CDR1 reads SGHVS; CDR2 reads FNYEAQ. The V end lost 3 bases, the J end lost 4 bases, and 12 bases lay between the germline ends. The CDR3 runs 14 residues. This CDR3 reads CASSFSSIGETQYF. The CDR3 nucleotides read TGTGCCAGCAGCTTTAGCTCGATCGGAGAGACCCAGTACTTC.

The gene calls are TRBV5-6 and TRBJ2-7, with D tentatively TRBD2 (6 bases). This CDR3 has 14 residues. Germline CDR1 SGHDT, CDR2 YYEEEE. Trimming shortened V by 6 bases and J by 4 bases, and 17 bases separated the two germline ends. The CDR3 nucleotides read TGTGCCAGCACCTCAACACCCGGGGGTTACGAGCAGTACTTC. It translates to CASTSTPGGYEQYF.

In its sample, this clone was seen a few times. This CDR3 is CASTQLAGVDGELFF. As DNA, the CDR3 is TGTGCCAGCACCCAACTAGCGGGAGTGGACGGGGAGCTGTTTTTT. The chain couples TRBV6-1 to TRBJ2-2; 11 nucleotides align to TRBD2. CDR3 length equals 15 residues. Looked up from germline, CDR1 is MNHNS and CDR2 is SASEGT. The ends lost 7 bases at V and 7 bases at J; junction bases unmatched: 8.

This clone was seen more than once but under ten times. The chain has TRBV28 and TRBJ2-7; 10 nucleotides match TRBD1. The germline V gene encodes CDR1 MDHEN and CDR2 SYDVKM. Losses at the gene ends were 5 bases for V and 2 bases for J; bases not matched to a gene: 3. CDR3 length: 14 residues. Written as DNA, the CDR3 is TGTGCCAGCAGTCCAGGACAGGGGGCCTACGAGCAGTACTTC. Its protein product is CASSPGQGAYEQYF.